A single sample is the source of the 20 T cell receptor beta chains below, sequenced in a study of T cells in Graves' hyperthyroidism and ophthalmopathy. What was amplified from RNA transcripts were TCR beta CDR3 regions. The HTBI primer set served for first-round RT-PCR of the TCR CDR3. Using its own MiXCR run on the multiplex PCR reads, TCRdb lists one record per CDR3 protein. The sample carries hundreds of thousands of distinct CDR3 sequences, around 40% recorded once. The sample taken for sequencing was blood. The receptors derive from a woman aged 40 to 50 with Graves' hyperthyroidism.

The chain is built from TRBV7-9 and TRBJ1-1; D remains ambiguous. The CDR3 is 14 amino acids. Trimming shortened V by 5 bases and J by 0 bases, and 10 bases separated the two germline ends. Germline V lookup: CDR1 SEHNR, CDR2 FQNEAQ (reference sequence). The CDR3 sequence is CASSARAVNTEAFF. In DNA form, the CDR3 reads TGTGCCAGCAGCGCTCGCGCGGTGAACACTGAAGCTTTCTTT.

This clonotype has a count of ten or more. The CDR3 spells CASSWDLSGANVLTF. The CDR3 nucleotides read TGTGCCAGCAGCTGGGACCTTTCTGGGGCCAACGTCCTGACTTTC. The chain couples TRBV5-4 to TRBJ2-6, with D perhaps being TRBD1 or TRBD2 (5 bases each). Germline CDR1 is SGHNT and CDR2 is YYREEE (reference sequence). This CDR3 comprises 15 residues. Trimming removed 3 bases at V and 1 base at J, with 8 bases between.

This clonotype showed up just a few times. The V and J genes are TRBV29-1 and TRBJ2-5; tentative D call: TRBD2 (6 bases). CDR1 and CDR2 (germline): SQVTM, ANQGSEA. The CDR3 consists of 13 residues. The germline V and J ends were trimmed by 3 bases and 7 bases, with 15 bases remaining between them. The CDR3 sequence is CSVDDGSSGTQYF. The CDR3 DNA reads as TGCAGCGTTGACGACGGGAGTAGCGGGACCCAGTACTTC. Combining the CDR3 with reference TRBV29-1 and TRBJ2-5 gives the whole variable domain SAVISQKPSRDICQRGTSLTIQCQVDSQVTMMFWYRQQPGQSLTLIATANQGSEATYESGFVIDKFPISRPNLTFSTLTVSNMSPEDSSIYLCSVDDGSSGTQYFGPGTRLLVL.

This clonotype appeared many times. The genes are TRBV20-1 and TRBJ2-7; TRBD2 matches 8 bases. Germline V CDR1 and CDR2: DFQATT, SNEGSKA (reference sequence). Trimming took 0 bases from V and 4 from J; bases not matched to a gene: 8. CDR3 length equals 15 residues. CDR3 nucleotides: TGCAGTGCTAGAGAGTGGATAGCGGGATCGTACGAGCAGTACTTC. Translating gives CSAREWIAGSYEQYF.

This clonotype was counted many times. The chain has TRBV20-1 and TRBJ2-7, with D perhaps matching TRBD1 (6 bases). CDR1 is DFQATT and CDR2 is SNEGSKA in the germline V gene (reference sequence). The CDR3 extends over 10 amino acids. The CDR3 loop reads CRETGYEQYF. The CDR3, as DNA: TGCAGAGAAACAGGGTACGAGCAGTACTTC.

This CDR3 is CASSKTVLNTEAFF. The CDR3 DNA sequence: TGTGCCAGCAGTAAGACAGTATTAAACACTGAAGCTTTCTTT. The chain joins TRBV2 to TRBJ1-1; D perhaps matches TRBD1 (5 bases). From germline, CDR1 is SNHLY and CDR2 FYNNEI. The V end was cut by 5 bases, the J end by 2 bases, with 12 bases between. CDR3 size: 14 residues.

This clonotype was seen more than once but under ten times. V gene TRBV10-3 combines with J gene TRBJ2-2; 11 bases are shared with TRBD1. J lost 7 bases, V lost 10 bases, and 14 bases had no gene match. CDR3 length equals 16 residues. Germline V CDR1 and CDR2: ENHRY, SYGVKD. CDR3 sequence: CASSRRGQGVHGELFF. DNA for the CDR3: TGTGCCAGCAGCCGTAGGGGACAGGGGGTTCACGGGGAGCTGTTTTTT.

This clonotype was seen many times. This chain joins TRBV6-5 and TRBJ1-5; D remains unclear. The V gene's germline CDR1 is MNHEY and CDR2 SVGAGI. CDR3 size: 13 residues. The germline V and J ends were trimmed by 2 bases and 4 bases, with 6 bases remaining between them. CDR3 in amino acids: CASSYRVNQPQHF. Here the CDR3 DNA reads TGTGCCAGCAGTTACAGGGTGAATCAGCCCCAGCATTTT.

CDR3 sequence (DNA): TGTGCCATCAGTGAGGACAGGGGTCGGGATCAGCCCCAGCATTTT. This translates into CAISEDRGRDQPQHF. V and J are TRBV10-3 and TRBJ1-5; 8 nucleotides align to TRBD1. The germline V gene has CDR1 ENHRY and CDR2 SYGVKD. Trimming at V came to 2 bases and at J to 5 bases, leaving 5 bases not matched to a gene. The CDR3 has 15 amino acids.

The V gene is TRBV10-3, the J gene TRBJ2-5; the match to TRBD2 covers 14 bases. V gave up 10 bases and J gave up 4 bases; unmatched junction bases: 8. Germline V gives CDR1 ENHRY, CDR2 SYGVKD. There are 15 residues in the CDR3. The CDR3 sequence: CASTGLAGGLETQYF. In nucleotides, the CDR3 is TGTGCCAGCACCGGACTAGCGGGGGGCTTAGAGACCCAGTACTTC.

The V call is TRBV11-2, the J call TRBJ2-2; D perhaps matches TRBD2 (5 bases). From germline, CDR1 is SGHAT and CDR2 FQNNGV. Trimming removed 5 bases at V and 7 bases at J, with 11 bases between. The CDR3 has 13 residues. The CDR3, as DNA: TGTGCCAGCAGCGTCAGCGGTAGCGGGGAGCTGTTTTTT. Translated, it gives CASSVSGSGELFF.

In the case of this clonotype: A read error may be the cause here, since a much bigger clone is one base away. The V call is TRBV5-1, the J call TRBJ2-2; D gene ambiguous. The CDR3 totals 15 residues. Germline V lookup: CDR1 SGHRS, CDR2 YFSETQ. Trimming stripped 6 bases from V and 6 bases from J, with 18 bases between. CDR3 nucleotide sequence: TGCGCCAGCATGCGGTCAGTAGGGCCGGCCGGGGAGCTGTTTTTT. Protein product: CASMRSVGPAGELFF.

The CDR3 protein is CASRPNRDRLTGELFF. The CDR3 bases are TGTGCCAGCAGACCCAACCGGGACAGACTCACCGGGGAGCTGTTTTTT. This sequence joins TRBV6-5 and TRBJ2-2; 7 nucleotides match TRBD1. Germline CDR1 reads MNHEY; CDR2 reads SVGAGI. This CDR3 is built from 16 residues. J lost 4 bases, V lost 6 bases, and 11 bases had no gene match.

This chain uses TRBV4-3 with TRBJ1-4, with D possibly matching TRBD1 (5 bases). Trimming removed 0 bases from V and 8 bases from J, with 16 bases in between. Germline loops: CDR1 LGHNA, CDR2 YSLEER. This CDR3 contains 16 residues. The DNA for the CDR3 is TGCGCCAGCAGCCAAGACGGGAGGCAGGGAGGCGAAAAACTGTTTTTT. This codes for CASSQDGRQGGEKLFF.

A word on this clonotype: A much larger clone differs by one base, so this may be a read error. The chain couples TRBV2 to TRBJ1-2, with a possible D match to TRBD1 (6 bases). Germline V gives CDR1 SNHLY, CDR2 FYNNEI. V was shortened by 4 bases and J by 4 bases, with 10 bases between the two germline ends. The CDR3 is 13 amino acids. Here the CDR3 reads CASSGEGGYGYTF. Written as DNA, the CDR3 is TGTGCCAGCAGTGGAGAAGGGGGCTATGGCTACACCTTC.

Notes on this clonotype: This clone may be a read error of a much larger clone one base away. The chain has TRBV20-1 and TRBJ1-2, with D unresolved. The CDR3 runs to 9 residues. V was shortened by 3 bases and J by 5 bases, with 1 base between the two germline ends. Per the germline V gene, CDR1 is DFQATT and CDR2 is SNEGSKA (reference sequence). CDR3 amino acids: CSARYGYTF. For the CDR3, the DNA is TGCAGTGCTAGGTATGGCTACACCTTC.

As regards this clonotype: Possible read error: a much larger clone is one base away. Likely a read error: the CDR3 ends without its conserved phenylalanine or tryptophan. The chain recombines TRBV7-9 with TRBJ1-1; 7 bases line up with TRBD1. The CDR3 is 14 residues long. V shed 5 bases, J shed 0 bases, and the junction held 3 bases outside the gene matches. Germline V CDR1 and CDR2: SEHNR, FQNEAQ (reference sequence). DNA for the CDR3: TGTGCCAGCAGCCCGCAGGGGGTGAACACTGAAGCTTTCCTT. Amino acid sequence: CASSPQGVNTEAFL.

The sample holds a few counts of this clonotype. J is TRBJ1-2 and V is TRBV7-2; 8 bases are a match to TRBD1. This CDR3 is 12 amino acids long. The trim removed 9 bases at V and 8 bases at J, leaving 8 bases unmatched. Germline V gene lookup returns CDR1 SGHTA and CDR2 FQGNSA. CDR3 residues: CASDQGAAGYTF. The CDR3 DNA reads TGTGCCAGTGACCAGGGGGCGGCCGGCTACACCTTC.

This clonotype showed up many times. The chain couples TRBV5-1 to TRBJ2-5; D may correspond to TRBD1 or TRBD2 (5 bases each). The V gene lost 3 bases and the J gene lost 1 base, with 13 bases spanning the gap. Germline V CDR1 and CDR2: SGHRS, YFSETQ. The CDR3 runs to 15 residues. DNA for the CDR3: TGCGCCAGCAGCTCAGCGAGGGGAAGCCAAGAGACCCAGTACTTC. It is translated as CASSSARGSQETQYF.

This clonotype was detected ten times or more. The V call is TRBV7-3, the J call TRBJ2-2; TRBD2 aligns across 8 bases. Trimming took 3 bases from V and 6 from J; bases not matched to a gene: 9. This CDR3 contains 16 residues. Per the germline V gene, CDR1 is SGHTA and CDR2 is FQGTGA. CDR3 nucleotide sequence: TGTGCCAGCAGCTTCCCAAGCGGGAGCGGCGCCGGGGAGCTGTTTTTT. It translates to CASSFPSGSGAGELFF. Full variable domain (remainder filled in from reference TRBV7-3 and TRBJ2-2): GAGVSQTPSNKVTEKGKYVELRCDPISGHTALYWYRQSLGQGPEFLIYFQGTGAADDSGLPNDRFFAVRPEGSVSTLKIQRTERGDSAVYLCASSFPSGSGAGELFFGEGSRLTVL.